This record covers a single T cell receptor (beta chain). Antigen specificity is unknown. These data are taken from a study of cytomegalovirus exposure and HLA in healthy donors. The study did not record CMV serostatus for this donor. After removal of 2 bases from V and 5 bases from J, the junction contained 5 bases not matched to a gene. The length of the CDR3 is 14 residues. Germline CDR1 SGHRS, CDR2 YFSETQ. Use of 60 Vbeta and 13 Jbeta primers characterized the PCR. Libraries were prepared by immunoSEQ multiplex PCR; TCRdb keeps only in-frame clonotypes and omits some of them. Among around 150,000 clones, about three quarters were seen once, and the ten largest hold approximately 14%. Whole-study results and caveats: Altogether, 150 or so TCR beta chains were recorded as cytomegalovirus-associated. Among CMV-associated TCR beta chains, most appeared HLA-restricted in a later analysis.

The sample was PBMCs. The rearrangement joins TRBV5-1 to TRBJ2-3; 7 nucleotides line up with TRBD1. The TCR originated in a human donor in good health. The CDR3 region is CASSLQGLGDTQYF. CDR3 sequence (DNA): TGCGCCAGCAGCTTACAGGGGTTGGGAGATACGCAGTATTTT.